The source of this T cell receptor beta chain is a study of neurological immune-mediated disorders (dated by TCRdb to about 2019). About the study as a whole: Of the 35 or so multiple sclerosis patients, around 31 had relapsing-remitting MS and 3 had secondary progressive MS. Longitudinal samples, technical triplicates and paired sorted CD4+ and CD8+ T-cell subsets, alongside PBMC samples, were included among the roughly 98 TCR-beta libraries. The cohort included approximately 70 subjects: 14 with HAM/TSP, some 35 with multiple sclerosis, and 20 healthy controls. Peripheral blood TCR-beta repertoires from patients with HTLV-I-associated myelopathy (HAM/TSP), patients with multiple sclerosis, and healthy controls were compared in the study using UMI-based sequencing. Overall study outcomes, separate from this receptor: No identical CDR3 amino acid sequences were shared among expanded clones across subjects, suggesting private TCR-beta repertoires in all groups. No clinical or MRI features were associated with the MS cluster, and the authors said that larger cohorts are needed. In a phylogenetic analysis, the repertoires of 18 out of 34 MS patients fell into a single cluster of related CDR3 sequences, pointing to a possible signature at the repertoire level. TCR clonal expansion was greatest in HAM/TSP patients and smallest in MS patients, who ranked below even healthy controls.

cDNA was synthesized by template-switch 5'RACE using a primer with a 10-nucleotide random unique molecular identifier that tagged each TCR transcript. Each sequencing run produced over 200 million TCR-beta sequences covering 15-18 subjects. The RNeasy kit was used for extraction of total RNA. The KAPA Real-time Library Amplification kit was used to amplify TCR-beta VDJ regions with primers targeting the TCR constant region and the 5'RACE anchor. Sample indexes and Illumina adaptors were added in a first PCR, after which library yield was increased in a second PCR. After purification with Ampure beads, the TCR product of roughly 650 bp was size-selected on a 2% E-gel SizeSelection system. Library quality was checked on a Bioanalyzer, concentration was measured with Qubit, and libraries were quantified with the Kapa Library Quantification kit before pooling. Libraries were sequenced paired-end 2 x 150 bp on an Illumina HiSeq 2500. To increase sequence diversity, roughly 24-30% phiX was spiked into each library pool. The source study handled its data this way. The quality-filtered reads were processed with the UMI-based MiGEC pipeline, whose error correction step removed more than 80% of the raw TCR sequences. IMGT germline references were used for aligning VDJ genes, and each clonotype was defined as a unique CDR3 amino acid sequence together with its V-J genes. Clonal expansion, Shannon diversity, and CDR3 relatedness (CalcPairwiseDistances, ClusterSamples) were evaluated with VDJtools, and phylogenetic trees were built with CLCbio workbench. Using coefficient-of-variation modelling across technical triplicates, the study counted a clone as expanded if it had at least 8 unique UMIs. Using fastp trimming at Q25 and MiXCR clonotype assembly, TCRdb reanalyzed the public sequencing data and kept in-frame beta chains. Under each unique CDR3 protein, matching rows form one entry showing the most common genes and DNA. None of the V and J calls come from the authors' own analysis; TCRdb made them. This sample gives about 70,000 distinct CDR3 sequences in total; about 3% of them show up just once. The top ten clones comprise approximately 4.7% of the sample.

This clonotype appeared many times. The antigen it recognizes is unknown. No much larger clone is present one base from it, and per-base qualities are unavailable. For unsorted PBMC libraries, 2 million PBMCs were used after storage in RNAlater at -80 degrees C until RNA extraction. Multiple sclerosis patients were enrolled in a US clinical protocol evaluating disease progression by magnetic resonance imaging. Peripheral blood underwent Ficoll-Hypaque density gradient centrifugation to isolate PBMCs, which were then cryopreserved in liquid nitrogen. After removal of 3 bases from V and 2 bases from J, the junction retains 4 bases not matched to a gene. The germline V gene gives CDR1 as SGHRS and CDR2 as YFSETQ. The CDR3 holds 15 amino acids from the cysteine to the phenylalanine. Just CDR3 DNA is preserved here, 45 bases in frame from base 1.

The sequenced sample was PBMCs. The receptor's source is a woman aged 45-65 years with multiple sclerosis. Recombination connected TRBV5-1 to TRBJ2-3, with TRBD1 identical over 9 junction bases. The bases read TGCGCCAGCAGCTCGGGACAGGGCCACACAGATACGCAGTATTTT. Translated, it reads CASSSGQGHTDTQYF.